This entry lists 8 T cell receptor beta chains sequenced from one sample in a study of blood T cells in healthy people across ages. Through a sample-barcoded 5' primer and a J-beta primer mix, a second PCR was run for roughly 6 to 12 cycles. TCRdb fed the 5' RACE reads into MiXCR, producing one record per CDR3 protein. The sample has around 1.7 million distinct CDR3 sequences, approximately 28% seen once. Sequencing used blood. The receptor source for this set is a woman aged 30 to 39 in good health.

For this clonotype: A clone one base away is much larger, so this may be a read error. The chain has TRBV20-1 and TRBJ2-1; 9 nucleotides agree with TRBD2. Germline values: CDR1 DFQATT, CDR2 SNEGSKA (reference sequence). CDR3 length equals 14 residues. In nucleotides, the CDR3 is TGCGGTGCCCGAGGGGGACTAGCACCCTTCGTGGAGTTCTTC. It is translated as CGARGGLAPFVEFF.

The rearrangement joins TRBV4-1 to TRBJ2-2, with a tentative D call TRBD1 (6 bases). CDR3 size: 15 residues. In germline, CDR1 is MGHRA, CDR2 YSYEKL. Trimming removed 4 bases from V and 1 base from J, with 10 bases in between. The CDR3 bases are TGCGCCAGCAGCCGAGAACAGGGGAACACCGGGGAGCTGTTTTTT. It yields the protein CASSREQGNTGELFF.

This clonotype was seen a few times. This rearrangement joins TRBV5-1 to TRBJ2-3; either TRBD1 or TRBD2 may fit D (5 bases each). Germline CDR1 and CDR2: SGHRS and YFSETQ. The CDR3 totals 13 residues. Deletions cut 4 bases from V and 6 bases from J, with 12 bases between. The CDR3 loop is CASSRSEGDTQYF. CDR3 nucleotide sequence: TGCGCCAGCAGCCGCTCCGAGGGGGATACGCAGTATTTT.

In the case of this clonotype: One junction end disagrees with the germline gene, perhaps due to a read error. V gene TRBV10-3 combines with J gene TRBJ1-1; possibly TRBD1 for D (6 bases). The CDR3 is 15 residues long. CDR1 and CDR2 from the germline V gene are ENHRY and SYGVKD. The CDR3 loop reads CAISESQGRNTGAFF. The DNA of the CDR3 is TGTGCCATCAGTGAGAGTCAGGGGCGGAACACTGGAGCTTTCTTT.

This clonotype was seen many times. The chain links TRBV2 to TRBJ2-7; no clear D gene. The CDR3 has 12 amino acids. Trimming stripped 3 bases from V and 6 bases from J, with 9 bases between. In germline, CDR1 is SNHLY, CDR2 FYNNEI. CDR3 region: CASSDVGFEQYF. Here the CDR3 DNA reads TGTGCCAGCAGTGATGTAGGTTTCGAGCAGTACTTC.

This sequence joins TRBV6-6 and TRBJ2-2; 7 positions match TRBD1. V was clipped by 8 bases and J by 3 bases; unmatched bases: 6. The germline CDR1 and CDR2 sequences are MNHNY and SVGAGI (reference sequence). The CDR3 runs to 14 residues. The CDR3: CASDTQGHTGELFF. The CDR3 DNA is TGTGCCAGCGACACACAGGGGCACACCGGGGAGCTGTTTTTT.

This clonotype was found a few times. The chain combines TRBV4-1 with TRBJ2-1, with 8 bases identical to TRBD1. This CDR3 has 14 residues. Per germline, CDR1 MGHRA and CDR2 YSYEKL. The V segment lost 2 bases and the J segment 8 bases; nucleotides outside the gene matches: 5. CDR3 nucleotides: TGCGCCAGCAGCCAAATTTCAGGGGGCGATGAGCAGTTCTTC. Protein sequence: CASSQISGGDEQFF.

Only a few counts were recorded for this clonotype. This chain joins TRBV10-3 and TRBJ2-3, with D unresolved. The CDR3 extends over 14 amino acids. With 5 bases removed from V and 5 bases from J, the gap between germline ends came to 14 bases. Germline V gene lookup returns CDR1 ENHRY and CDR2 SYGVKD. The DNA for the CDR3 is TGTGCCATCAGTTTCGGCAGCGCAAAAGATACGCAGTATTTT. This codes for CAISFGSAKDTQYF.